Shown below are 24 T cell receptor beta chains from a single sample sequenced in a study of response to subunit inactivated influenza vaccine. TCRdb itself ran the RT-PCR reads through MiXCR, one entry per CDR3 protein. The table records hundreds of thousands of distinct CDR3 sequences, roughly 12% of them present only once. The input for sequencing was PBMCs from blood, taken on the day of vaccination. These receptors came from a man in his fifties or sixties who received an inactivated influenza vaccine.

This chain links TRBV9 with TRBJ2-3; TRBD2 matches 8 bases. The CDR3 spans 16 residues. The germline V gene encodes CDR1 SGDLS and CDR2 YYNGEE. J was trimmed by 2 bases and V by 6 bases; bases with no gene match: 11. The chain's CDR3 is CASTYSGGSSTDTQYF. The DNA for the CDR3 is TGTGCCAGCACCTACAGCGGGGGTTCTTCCACAGATACGCAGTATTTT.

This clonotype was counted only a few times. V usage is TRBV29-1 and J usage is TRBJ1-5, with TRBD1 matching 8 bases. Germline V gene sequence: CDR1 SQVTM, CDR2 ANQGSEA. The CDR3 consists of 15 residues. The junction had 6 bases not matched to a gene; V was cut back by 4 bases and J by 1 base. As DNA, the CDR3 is TGCAGCGTTGGCACCGGGACAGGCAGCAATCAGCCCCAGCATTTT. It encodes CSVGTGTGSNQPQHF.

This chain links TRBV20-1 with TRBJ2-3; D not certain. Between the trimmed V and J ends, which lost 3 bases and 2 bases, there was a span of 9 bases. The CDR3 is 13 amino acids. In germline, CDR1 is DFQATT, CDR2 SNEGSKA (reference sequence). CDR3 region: CSASSVNTDTQYF. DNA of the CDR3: TGCAGTGCTAGTTCCGTGAACACAGATACGCAGTATTTT.

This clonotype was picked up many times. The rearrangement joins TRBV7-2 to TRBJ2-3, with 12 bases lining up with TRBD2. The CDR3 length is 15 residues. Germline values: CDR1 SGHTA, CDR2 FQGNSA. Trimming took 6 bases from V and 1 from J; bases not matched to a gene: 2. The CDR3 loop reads CASRLAGGRTDTQYF. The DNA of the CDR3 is TGTGCCAGCAGACTAGCGGGAGGCCGCACAGATACGCAGTATTTT.

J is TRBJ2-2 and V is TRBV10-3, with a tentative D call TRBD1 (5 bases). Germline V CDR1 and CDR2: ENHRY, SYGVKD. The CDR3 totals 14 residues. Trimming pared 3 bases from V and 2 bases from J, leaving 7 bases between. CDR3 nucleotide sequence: TGTGCCATCAGTGACCAGGGAAACACCGGGGAGCTGTTTTTT. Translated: CAISDQGNTGELFF.

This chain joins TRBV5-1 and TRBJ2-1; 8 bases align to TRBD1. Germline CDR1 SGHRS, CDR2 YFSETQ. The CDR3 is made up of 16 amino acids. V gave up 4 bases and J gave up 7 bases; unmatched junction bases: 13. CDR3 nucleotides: TGCGCCAGCAGCCGACGCGTAGGGACAGGTAGTAATGAGCAGTTCTTC. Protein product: CASSRRVGTGSNEQFF.

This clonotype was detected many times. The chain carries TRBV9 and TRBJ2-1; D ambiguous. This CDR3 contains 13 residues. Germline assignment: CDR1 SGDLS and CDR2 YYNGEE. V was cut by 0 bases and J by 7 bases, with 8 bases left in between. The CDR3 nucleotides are TGTGCCAGCAGCGTAGCTTCCGTGAATGAGCAGTTCTTC. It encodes CASSVASVNEQFF.

CDR3 nucleotide sequence: TGTGCCAGCAGTCGACCCCTCCAGGGTCGGGGTGAGCAGTTCTTC. Encoded protein: CASSRPLQGRGEQFF. The chain carries TRBV12-3 or TRBV12-4 and TRBJ2-1; possibly TRBD1 or TRBD2 for D (5 bases each). The CDR3 length is 15 residues. Trimming cost V 5 bases and J 9 bases, with 20 bases left between them.

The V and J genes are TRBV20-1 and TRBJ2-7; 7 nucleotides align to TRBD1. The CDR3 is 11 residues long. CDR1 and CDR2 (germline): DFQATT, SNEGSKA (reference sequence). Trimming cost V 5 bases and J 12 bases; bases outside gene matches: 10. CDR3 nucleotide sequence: TGCAGTGCTTCACGACAGGGTCGCGGGTACTTC. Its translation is CSASRQGRGYF.

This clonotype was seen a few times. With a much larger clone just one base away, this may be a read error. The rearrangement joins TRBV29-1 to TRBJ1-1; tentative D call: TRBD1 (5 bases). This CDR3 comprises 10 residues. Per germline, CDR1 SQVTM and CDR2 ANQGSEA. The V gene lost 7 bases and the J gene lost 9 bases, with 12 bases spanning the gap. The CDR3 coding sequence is TGCAGCGCTGGGGACGTACAAGCTTTCTTT. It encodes CSAGDVQAFF.

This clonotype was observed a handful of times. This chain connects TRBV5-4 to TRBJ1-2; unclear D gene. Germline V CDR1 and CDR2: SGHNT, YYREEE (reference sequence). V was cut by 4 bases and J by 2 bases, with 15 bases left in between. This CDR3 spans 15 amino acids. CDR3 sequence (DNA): TGTGCCAGCAGCCCTCCCTGGACGGGGAACTATGGCTACACCTTC. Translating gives CASSPPWTGNYGYTF.

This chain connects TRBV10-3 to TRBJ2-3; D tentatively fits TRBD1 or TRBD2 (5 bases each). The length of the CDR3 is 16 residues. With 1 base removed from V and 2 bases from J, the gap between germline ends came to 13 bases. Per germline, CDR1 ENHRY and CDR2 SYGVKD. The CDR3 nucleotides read TGTGCCATCAGTGAGTTTAGAACCGGGACCACAGATACGCAGTATTTT. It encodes CAISEFRTGTTDTQYF.

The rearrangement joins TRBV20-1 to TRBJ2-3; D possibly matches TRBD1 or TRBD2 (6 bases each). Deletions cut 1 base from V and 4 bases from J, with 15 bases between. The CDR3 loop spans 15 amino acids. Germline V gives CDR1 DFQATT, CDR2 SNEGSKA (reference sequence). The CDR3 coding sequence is TGCAGTGCTAGAGCAGGGGCGGAGGGCGCAGATACGCAGTATTTT. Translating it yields CSARAGAEGADTQYF.

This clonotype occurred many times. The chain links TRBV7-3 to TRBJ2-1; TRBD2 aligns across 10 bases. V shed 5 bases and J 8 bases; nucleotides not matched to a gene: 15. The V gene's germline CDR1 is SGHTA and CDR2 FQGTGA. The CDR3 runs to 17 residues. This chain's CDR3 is CASSPSAGGPPFDEQFF. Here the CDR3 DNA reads TGTGCCAGCAGCCCCTCAGCGGGAGGGCCTCCTTTCGATGAGCAGTTCTTC.

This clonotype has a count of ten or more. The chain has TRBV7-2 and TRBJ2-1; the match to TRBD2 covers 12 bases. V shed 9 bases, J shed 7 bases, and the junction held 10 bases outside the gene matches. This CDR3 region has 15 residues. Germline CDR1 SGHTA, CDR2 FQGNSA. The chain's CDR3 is CASGLAGPLGNEQFF. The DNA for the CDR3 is TGTGCCAGTGGACTAGCGGGGCCGTTGGGAAATGAGCAGTTCTTC.

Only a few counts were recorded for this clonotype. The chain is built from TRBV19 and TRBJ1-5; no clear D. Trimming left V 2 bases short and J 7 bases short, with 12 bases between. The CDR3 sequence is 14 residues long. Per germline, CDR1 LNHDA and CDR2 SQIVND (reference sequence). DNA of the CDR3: TGTGCCAGTAGTATATCGGCATTGTTCCAGCCCCAGCATTTT. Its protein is CASSISALFQPQHF.

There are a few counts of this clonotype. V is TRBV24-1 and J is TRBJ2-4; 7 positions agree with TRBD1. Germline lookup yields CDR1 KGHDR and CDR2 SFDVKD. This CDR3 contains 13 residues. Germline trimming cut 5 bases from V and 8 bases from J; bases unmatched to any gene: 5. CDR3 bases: TGTGCCACCAGTGTGGCAGGGGGAGACATTCAGTACTTC. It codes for CATSVAGGDIQYF.

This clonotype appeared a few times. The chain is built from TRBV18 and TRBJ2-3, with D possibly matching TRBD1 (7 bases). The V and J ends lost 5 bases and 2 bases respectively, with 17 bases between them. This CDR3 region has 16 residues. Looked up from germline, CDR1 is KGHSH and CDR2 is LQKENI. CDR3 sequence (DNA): TGTGCCAGCTCAAGAACGACAGGGACTGACACAGATACGCAGTATTTT. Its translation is CASSRTTGTDTDTQYF.

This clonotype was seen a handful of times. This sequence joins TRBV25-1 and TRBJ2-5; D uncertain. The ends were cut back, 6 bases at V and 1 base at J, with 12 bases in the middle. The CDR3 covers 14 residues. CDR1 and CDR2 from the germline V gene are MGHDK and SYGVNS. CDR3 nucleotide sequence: TGTGCCAGCAGCCATACGTGGCCCCAAGAGACCCAGTACTTC. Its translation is CASSHTWPQETQYF.

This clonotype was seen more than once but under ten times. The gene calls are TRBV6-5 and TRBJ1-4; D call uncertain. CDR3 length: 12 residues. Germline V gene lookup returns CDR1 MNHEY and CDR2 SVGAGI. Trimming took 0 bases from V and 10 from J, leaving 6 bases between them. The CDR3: CASSYSGGKLFF. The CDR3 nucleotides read TGTGCCAGCAGTTACTCAGGAGGAAAACTGTTTTTT.

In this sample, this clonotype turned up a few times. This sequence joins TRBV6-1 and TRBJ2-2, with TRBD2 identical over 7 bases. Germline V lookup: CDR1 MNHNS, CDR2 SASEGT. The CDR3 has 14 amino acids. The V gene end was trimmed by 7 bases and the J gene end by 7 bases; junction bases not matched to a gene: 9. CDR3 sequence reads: CASTKELAGGELFF. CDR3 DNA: TGTGCCAGCACCAAAGAGTTAGCGGGCGGGGAGCTGTTTTTT.

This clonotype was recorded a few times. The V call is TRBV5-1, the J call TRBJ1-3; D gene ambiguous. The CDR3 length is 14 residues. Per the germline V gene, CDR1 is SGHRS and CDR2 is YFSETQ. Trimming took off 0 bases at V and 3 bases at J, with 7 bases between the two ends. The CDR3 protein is CASSLGADGNTIYF. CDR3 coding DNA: TGCGCCAGCAGCTTGGGGGCCGATGGAAACACCATATATTTT.

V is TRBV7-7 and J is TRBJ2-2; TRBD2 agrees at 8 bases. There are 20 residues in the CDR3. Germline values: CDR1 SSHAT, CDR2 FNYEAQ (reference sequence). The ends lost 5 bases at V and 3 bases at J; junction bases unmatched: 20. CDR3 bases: TGTGCCAGCAGCCCTATCCCCCGGACGGGGGGGAATACGGACACCGGGGAGCTGTTTTTT. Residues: CASSPIPRTGGNTDTGELFF.

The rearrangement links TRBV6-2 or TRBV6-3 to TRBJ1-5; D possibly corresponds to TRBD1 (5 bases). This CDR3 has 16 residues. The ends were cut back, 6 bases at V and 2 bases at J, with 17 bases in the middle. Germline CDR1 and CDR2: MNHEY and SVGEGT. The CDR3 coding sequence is TGTGCCAGCAGGCGGGGCCAGTCCTCAGGCAATCAGCCCCAGCATTTT. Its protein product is CASRRGQSSGNQPQHF.